This T cell receptor (beta chain) was obtained from a study of blood T cell repertoires in COVID-19. Sequencing was performed with immunoSEQ multiplex PCR; in TCRdb, only in-frame clones are kept and a portion is missing. Altogether 75,000 to 95,000 clones are present, around 78% being singletons, with the ten largest covering around 33%. Per the germline V gene, CDR1 is SGHTA and CDR2 is FQGNSA. CDR3 size: 16 residues. V trimming: 3 bases; J trimming: 6 bases; junction bases outside the gene matches: 11. This chain uses TRBV7-2 with TRBJ2-3, with 8 bases lining up with TRBD2. The receptor's source is a man in his 60s with COVID-19, enrolled during active disease. Sequenced material: peripheral blood. Written as DNA, the CDR3 is TGTGCCAGCAGCTTGGAGCGGGGGCAGCCGTGGGATACGCAGTATTTT. Protein sequence: CASSLERGQPWDTQYF. Based on the CDR3 plus reference TRBV7-2 and TRBJ2-3, the full variable domain is GAGVSQSPSNKVTEKGKDVELRCDPISGHTALYWYRQSLGQGLEFLIYFQGNSAPDKSGLPSDRFSAERTGGSVSTLTIQRTQQEDSAVYLCASSLERGQPWDTQYFGPGTRLTVL.